These T cell receptor beta chains were read from a single sample in a study of Graves' ophthalmopathy and Graves' hyperthyroidism. TCRdb re-derived calls from the multiplex PCR reads in MiXCR, one entry per CDR3 protein. The top ten clones hold 3.5% to 4.5% of a sample with roughly 600,000 distinct CDR3 sequences, 39% of them seen once. Sequenced input: peripheral blood or thyroid tissue (not recorded which). The receptors stem from an adult man with Graves' hyperthyroidism. CDR3s include the opening cysteine and the closing phenylalanine or tryptophan. The D gene is left open where the match is weak. Clone size appears in some rows only: once, few, many, or a class for an expanded clone.

J gene	D gene	clone size	V gene	CDR3 DNA	CDR3 protein
TRBJ2-2	NA	NA	TRBV29-1	TGCAGCGTTCTGCGAGCGAACACCGGGGAGCTGTTTTTT	CSVLRANTGELFF
TRBJ1-2	NA	NA	TRBV4-2	TGTGCCAGCAGCCCCTCTCCAGGGAACTATGGCTACACCTTC	CASSPSPGNYGYTF
TRBJ1-2	TRBD1	NA	TRBV29-1	TGCAGCTTGGATGGACAGGGCTACTATGGCTACACCTTC	CSLDGQGYYGYTF
TRBJ2-5	NA	NA	TRBV25-1	TGTGCCAGCAGTGCCGGAGTCCGGGACCTTATCCAAGAGACCCAGTACTTC	CASSAGVRDLIQETQYF
TRBJ1-1	NA	many	TRBV2	TGTGCCAGCAGTGCGCAGGAGAACACTGAAGCTTTCTTT	CASSAQENTEAFF
TRBJ2-2	TRBD2	NA	TRBV15	TGTGCCACCAGCACCCGATCCCCTAGCGGGAGGGTAGGGGAGCAGTTTTTT	CATSTRSPSGRVGEQFF
TRBJ2-1	NA	NA	TRBV7-9	TGTGCCAGCAGCTTATGGCTAGCCGACAATGAGCAGTTCTTC	CASSLWLADNEQFF
TRBJ2-2	NA	many	TRBV7-9	TGTGCCAGCAGCCTGACAGGATTGGTGGGGACCGGGGAGCTGTTTTTT	CASSLTGLVGTGELFF
TRBJ2-1	TRBD2	NA	TRBV6-5	TGTGCCATCAGTGTAGCGGGAGTGGCTAAGCAGTTCTTC	CAISVAGVAKQFF
TRBJ1-2	NA	many	TRBV25-1	TGTGCCAGCAGTGATCCGGGGAACTATGGCTACACCTTC	CASSDPGNYGYTF
TRBJ2-2	TRBD2	few	TRBV24-1	TGTGCCAGCAGTTTGTGGGGCGGGGGAGGCACCGGGGAGCTGTTTTTT	CASSLWGGGGTGELFF
TRBJ2-1	TRBD2	NA	TRBV5-6	TGTGCCAGCAGGCGCTCGGGACTAGCGGATATTAATGAGCAGTTCTTC	CASRRSGLADINEQFF
TRBJ1-2	TRBD1	many	TRBV6-6	TGTGCCAGCAGTTTAACCCCAGGGGGTGGCTACACCTTC	CASSLTPGGGYTF
TRBJ1-2	TRBD1	many	TRBV11-2	TGTGCCAGCAGCTTAGAAGGCAACAGGGGGGTCGGCTACACCTTC	CASSLEGNRGVGYTF
TRBJ2-7	TRBD1	many	TRBV7-2	TGTGCCAGCAGCCCCGGACAGGCCTCCTACGAGCAGTACTTC	CASSPGQASYEQYF
TRBJ2-7	TRBD1	many	TRBV5-1	TGCGCCAGCAGCGTGCAAACGGGGACAGGTGGCTCCTACGAGCAGTACTTC	CASSVQTGTGGSYEQYF
TRBJ1-1	NA	NA	TRBV12-3/TRBV12-4	TGTGCCGGCAGGTTGATGGGGGTAAACACTGAAGCTTTCTTT	CAGRLMGVNTEAFF
TRBJ1-1	NA	NA	TRBV5-1	TGCGCCAGCAGCTTGGGGTTTAAGGGAGCCACTGAAGCTTTCTTT	CASSLGFKGATEAFF
TRBJ2-3	TRBD2	NA	TRBV15	TGTGCCACCAGCGAAGCCCCGACTAGCGGGGAAACAGATACGCAGTATTTT	CATSEAPTSGETDTQYF
TRBJ2-2	NA	many	TRBV12-3/TRBV12-4	TGTGCCAGCAGTTTGGCTCGGCTCGGGGAGCTGTTTTTT	CASSLARLGELFF
TRBJ2-5	NA	many	TRBV7-8	TGTGCCAGCAGCGCCTCCGGGAGACAAGAGACCCAGTACTTC	CASSASGRQETQYF
TRBJ1-2	NA	many	TRBV9	TGTGCCAGCAGCGTAGATGCCGGGTATAACTATGGCTACACCTTC	CASSVDAGYNYGYTF
TRBJ2-7	TRBD1	many	TRBV7-6	TGTGCCAGCAGCTACCGGGACAGTTTAAGTACCTACGAGCAGTACTTC	CASSYRDSLSTYEQYF
TRBJ2-1	NA	NA	TRBV9	TGTGCCAGCAGCGCCGTACCCGGGACCGGCAATGAGCAGTTCTTC	CASSAVPGTGNEQFF
TRBJ1-5	NA	NA	TRBV18	TGTGCCAGCTCACCATCGCAGAATCAGCCCCAGCATTTT	CASSPSQNQPQHF
TRBJ2-2	NA	NA	TRBV4-1	TGCGCCAGCAAGAGCGGCACGAACACCGGGGAGCTGTTTTTT	CASKSGTNTGELFF
TRBJ1-4	NA	many	TRBV12-3/TRBV12-4	TGTGCCAGCAGTTTTGGACGGGGAGCTAATGAAAAACTGTTTTTT	CASSFGRGANEKLFF
TRBJ1-3	NA	many	TRBV5-1	TGCGCCAGCAGCTCGTCCCTGCTCTCTGGAAACACCATATATTTT	CASSSSLLSGNTIYF
TRBJ1-4	NA	NA	TRBV28	TGTGCCAGCGGCCTTACAACTAATGAAAAACTGTTTTTT	CASGLTTNEKLFF
TRBJ1-2	TRBD1	NA	TRBV13	TGTGCCAGCAGCTTAGGAACAGGGGGCCTTCTCCTTGGCTACACCTTC	CASSLGTGGLLLGYTF
TRBJ1-2	TRBD1	many	TRBV7-8	TGTGCCAGCAGCTTGTTTAGGGACAGGGGGTCCGCTAACTATGGCTACACCTTC	CASSLFRDRGSANYGYTF
TRBJ2-1	NA	NA	TRBV7-2	TGTGCCAGCAGCGCAGTCTACAATGAGCAGTTCTTC	CASSAVYNEQFF
TRBJ2-5	TRBD1	many	TRBV5-8	TGTGCCAGCAGCTTGACAGGGGGGGAGACCCAGTACTTC	CASSLTGGETQYF
TRBJ2-5	NA	many	TRBV20-1	TGCAGTGCTAGAGAAGGGCCAACCCAGTACTTC	CSAREGPTQYF
TRBJ2-3	NA	NA	TRBV20-1	TGCAGTGCTAGAGACGGTTTCACAGATACGCAGTATTTT	CSARDGFTDTQYF